This entry concerns a single TCR beta chain. Its antigen is not identified. Each sorted fraction was over 95% pure. Since all of the isolated RNA was reverse transcribed, expressed TCRB transcripts were what got sequenced. Clones were sequenced by immunoSEQ multiplex PCR, and TCRdb holds only the in-frame ones, with some missing. The repertoire has 240,000 or so clones, about 14% of them found once; the top ten carry approximately 0.02%. This entry comes from a study of beta chain features in type 1 diabetes. Turning to the study itself: No patient-donor differences in age, gender, total cells or subset yield.

This CDR3 has 14 residues. CDR1 KGHSH and CDR2 LQKENI come from the germline V gene. Trimming removed 2 bases from V and 8 bases from J, with 13 bases in between. Study results and limitations: Among patients with Type 1 diabetes, TCRB CDR3s were moderately but significantly shorter in every one of the four CD4+ subsets. Reduced insertions and increased deletions marked VDJ junctions in type 1 diabetes patients.

The receptor comes from a man aged 25 to 45 with type 1 diabetes. The chain is built from TRBV18 and TRBJ1-3, with D unresolved. Sequenced sample: naive CD4+ T cells from blood. CDR3 in amino acids: CASSPTGNGDTIYF. The CDR3, as DNA: TGTGCCAGCTCACCAACCGGGAATGGTGACACCATATATTTT.